Each of the 28 T cell receptor beta chains below was sequenced from the same sample in a study of T cells in Graves' hyperthyroidism and ophthalmopathy. From RNA transcripts, TCR beta CDR3 regions were amplified. In the first-round RT-PCR of the TCR CDR3, the HTBI primer set was used. TCRdb redid the calling of the multiplex PCR reads with MiXCR, one entry per CDR3 protein. The sample lists about 53,000 distinct CDR3 sequences; 49% were seen once. The sample consisted of blood. All receptors come from a woman in her twenties or thirties with Graves' ophthalmopathy.

Regarding this clonotype: In this CDR3 the conserved last residue, phenylalanine or tryptophan, is missing, so a read error is likely. This chain connects TRBV6-2 or TRBV6-3 to TRBJ2-7; 8 bases are a match to TRBD2. CDR3 size: 14 residues. Trimming took 5 bases from V and 3 from J; bases not matched to a gene: 6. Germline values: CDR1 MNHEY, CDR2 SVGEGT. The CDR3 sequence is CASSLTSDYYEQYL. The CDR3, as DNA: TGTGCCAGCAGTCTGACTAGCGATTACTACGAGCAGTACCTC.

This clonotype was counted at least ten times. The V and J genes are TRBV4-1 and TRBJ1-1; 9 nucleotides line up with TRBD1. The germline V gene encodes CDR1 MGHRA and CDR2 YSYEKL. There are 15 residues in the CDR3. V gave up 3 bases and J gave up 6 bases; unmatched junction bases: 8. For the CDR3, the DNA is TGCGCCAGCAGCCAGCTACAGGGGGCTTACGCTGAAGCTTTCTTT. Translated, it gives CASSQLQGAYAEAFF.

V is TRBV20-1 and J is TRBJ1-5, with D unclear. The CDR3 spans 13 residues. Trimming took off 5 bases at V and 14 bases at J, with 22 bases between the two ends. The V gene's germline CDR1 is DFQATT and CDR2 SNEGSKA (reference sequence). CDR3 loop: CSAPPRLAGMEHF. CDR3 coding DNA: TGCAGTGCTCCCCCCAGGCTAGCGGGCATGGAGCATTTT.

This clonotype has ten or more counts. This rearrangement joins TRBV19 to TRBJ2-6; the D gene is possibly TRBD1 (5 bases). Deletions cut 8 bases from V and 0 bases from J, with 14 bases between. Germline V CDR1 and CDR2: LNHDA, SQIVND (reference sequence). The CDR3 length is 16 residues. The CDR3 spells CASLAGKISGANVLTF. The DNA of the CDR3 is TGTGCCAGTCTCGCAGGGAAGATCTCTGGGGCCAACGTCCTGACTTTC.

This clonotype was seen many times. J is TRBJ1-6 and V is TRBV3-1; D is uncertain. CDR3 length equals 15 residues. Between the trimmed V and J ends, which lost 1 base and 3 bases, there was a span of 7 bases. Per the germline V gene, CDR1 is LGHDT and CDR2 is YNNKEL (reference sequence). The CDR3 region has the DNA TGTGCCAGCAGCCAAGCCAGAGGCTATAATTCACCCCTCCACTTT. Its translation is CASSQARGYNSPLHF. The full variable domain, completed using reference TRBV3-1 and TRBJ1-6, is DTAVSQTPKYLVTQMGNDKSIKCEQNLGHDTMYWYKQDSKKFLKIMFSYNNKELIINETVPNRFSPKSPDKAHLNLHINSLELGDSAVYFCASSQARGYNSPLHFGNGTRLTVT.

This chain links TRBV7-9 with TRBJ2-3, with D perhaps matching TRBD2 (6 bases). This CDR3 has 14 residues. Germline-derived CDR1 and CDR2 are SEHNR and FQNEAQ (reference sequence). With 5 bases removed from V and 1 base from J, the gap between germline ends came to 10 bases. The CDR3 here is CASSEPGGTDTQYF. As DNA, the CDR3 is TGTGCCAGCAGCGAACCGGGAGGCACAGATACGCAGTATTTT. Together with reference TRBV7-9 and TRBJ2-3, the CDR3 gives the full variable domain: DTGVSQNPRHKITKRGQNVTFRCDPISEHNRLYWYRQTLGQGPEFLTYFQNEAQLEKSRLLSDRFSAERPKGSFSTLEIQRTEQGDSAMYLCASSEPGGTDTQYFGPGTRLTVL.

V and J are TRBV6-5 and TRBJ2-2; D may be TRBD1 (6 bases). CDR1 is MNHEY and CDR2 is SVGAGI in the germline V gene. The CDR3 totals 16 residues. Between the trimmed V and J ends, which lost 2 bases and 0 bases, there was a span of 10 bases. CDR3 DNA sequence: TGTGCCAGCAGTTACGCACCAGGGGCGAACACCGGGGAGCTGTTTTTT. Translating gives CASSYAPGANTGELFF.

The gene calls are TRBV6-6 and TRBJ2-5, with TRBD2 matching over 11 bases. CDR3 length: 19 residues. Germline loops: CDR1 MNHNY, CDR2 SVGAGI (reference sequence). The trim removed 2 bases at V and 7 bases at J, leaving 18 bases unmatched. The CDR3: CASSYAGLAGGRAGATQYF. CDR3 DNA sequence: TGTGCCAGCAGTTACGCGGGGCTAGCGGGAGGAAGGGCTGGAGCGACCCAGTACTTC.

This clonotype showed up many times. The rearrangement uses TRBV9 and TRBJ1-5; TRBD1 aligns across 8 bases. Germline values: CDR1 SGDLS, CDR2 YYNGEE. CDR3 length: 13 residues. Trimming took 4 bases from V and 5 from J; bases not matched to a gene: 2. CDR3 loop: CASSQQGDQPQHF. The CDR3 DNA sequence: TGTGCCAGCAGCCAACAGGGGGATCAGCCCCAGCATTTT. Using reference TRBV9 and TRBJ1-5 for the parts outside the CDR3, the full variable domain is DSGVTQTPKHLITATGQRVTLRCSPRSGDLSVYWYQQSLDQGLQFLIQYYNGEERAKGNILERFSAQQFPDLHSELNLSSLELGDSALYFCASSQQGDQPQHFGDGTRLSIL.

This clonotype has a count of ten or more. The V gene is TRBV24-1, the J gene TRBJ1-4; D gene uncertain. Looked up from germline, CDR1 is KGHDR and CDR2 is SFDVKD. This CDR3 has 14 amino acids. Deletions cut 6 bases from V and 8 bases from J, with 15 bases between. This chain's CDR3 is CATSTRETPEKLFF. The CDR3 DNA reads TGTGCCACCAGTACAAGAGAAACGCCCGAAAAACTGTTTTTT.

This clonotype was picked up many times. Written as DNA, the CDR3 is TGCGCCAGCAGCCCCGCCTCTAGCGGGAGGTACGAGCAGTACTTC. Translating gives CASSPASSGRYEQYF. The chain uses TRBV5-1 and TRBJ2-7; 11 nucleotides agree with TRBD2. The CDR3 runs 15 residues. V lost 4 bases, J lost 4 bases, and 7 bases stayed unmatched. The germline gives CDR1 SGHRS, CDR2 YFSETQ.

This clonotype has ten or more counts. The chain carries TRBV30 and TRBJ1-6; D uncertain. Germline values: CDR1 GTSNPN, CDR2 SVGIG (reference sequence). Between the trimmed V and J ends, which lost 2 bases and 5 bases, there was a span of 7 bases. CDR3 size: 13 residues. Here the CDR3 reads CAWSPRHNSPLHF. CDR3 nucleotide sequence: TGTGCCTGGAGTCCCAGACATAATTCACCCCTCCACTTT.

This clonotype appeared a few times. CDR3 protein: CASSRQGGGGLAVGYTF. CDR3 nucleotide sequence: TGTGCCAGCAGTCGCCAAGGGGGTGGGGGACTGGCAGTTGGCTACACCTTC. The chain is built from TRBV27 and TRBJ1-2, with D possibly being TRBD1 (6 bases). V lost 5 bases and J 7 bases, leaving 26 bases between the germline ends. The germline V gene encodes CDR1 MNHEY and CDR2 SMNVEV (reference sequence). The CDR3 runs 17 residues.

The chain employs TRBV3-1 and TRBJ2-2, with D uncertain. This CDR3 comprises 15 residues. Germline V gene data show CDR1 as LGHDT and CDR2 as YNNKEL (reference sequence). V lost 0 bases and J lost 6, with 11 bases in between. The CDR3 loop is CASSQENWRAGELFF. The CDR3 nucleotides are TGTGCCAGCAGCCAAGAGAACTGGCGAGCCGGGGAGCTGTTTTTT.

This clonotype came up many times. The chain employs TRBV6-1 and TRBJ1-2; no reliable D call. Trimming pared 3 bases from V and 4 bases from J, leaving 3 bases between. The CDR3 is 11 amino acids. The germline V gene encodes CDR1 MNHNS and CDR2 SASEGT. The CDR3 spells CASSDRYGYTF. CDR3 in DNA: TGTGCCAGCAGTGACCGCTATGGCTACACCTTC.

As regards this clonotype: The conserved final phenylalanine or tryptophan is absent from the CDR3, which likely points to a read error. The chain couples TRBV10-1 to TRBJ2-2; the match to TRBD2 covers 7 bases. Germline V gene sequence: CDR1 WNHNN, CDR2 SYGVQD (reference sequence). V dropped 2 bases and J dropped 10; count of bases not matched to a gene: 4. There are 13 residues in the CDR3. The CDR3 reads CASSEREAEELFL. DNA of the CDR3: TGCGCCAGCAGTGAGCGGGAGGCCGAGGAGCTGTTTCTT.

In regard to this clonotype: It is likely a read error, because the conserved phenylalanine at the end of the CDR3 is missing. No DNA is shown, since the ends of the CDR3 on it are uncertain; the CDR3 is the one TCRdb lists. The CDR3 region is CASSLGGATNY. The chain recombines TRBV5-5 with TRBJ1-6; the table calls TRBD1, which could not be checked here. Germline V CDR1 and CDR2: SGHKS, YYEKEE (reference sequence). The length of the CDR3 is 11 amino acids, counting both ends.

This clonotype was counted ten times or more. The gene calls are TRBV5-6 and TRBJ2-7; no reliable D call. Trimming pared 3 bases from V and 2 bases from J, leaving 15 bases between. This CDR3 is 15 amino acids long. In germline, CDR1 is SGHDT, CDR2 YYEEEE. The CDR3 nucleotides are TGTGCCAGCAGCTCCACTTTAGCAGGAACCTACGAGCAGTACTTC. It specifies CASSSTLAGTYEQYF.

Relative to its sample, this clonotype is medium-sized. The chain uses TRBV20-1 and TRBJ1-6, with D tentatively TRBD1 (6 bases). Between the trimmed V and J ends, which lost 5 bases and 7 bases, there was a span of 12 bases. Germline values: CDR1 DFQATT, CDR2 SNEGSKA (reference sequence). CDR3 length: 13 residues. The CDR3, as DNA: TGCAGTGCTGGACAGTTGGGGAATTCACCCCTCCACTTT. Translation: CSAGQLGNSPLHF.

This clonotype was counted at least ten times. J is TRBJ2-5 and V is TRBV19; 8 positions match TRBD2. J lost 6 bases, V lost 6 bases, and 9 bases had no gene match. The CDR3 is made up of 14 amino acids. CDR1 and CDR2 from the germline V gene are LNHDA and SQIVND (reference sequence). CDR3 sequence reads: CASSLAGGMKTQYF. The CDR3 bases are TGTGCCAGTAGCCTAGCGGGTGGGATGAAGACCCAGTACTTC.

This clonotype rates as medium-sized (0.01 to 0.1%). CDR3 nucleotides: TGTGCCAGCAGTATCGTCGGACAGGGTCCCTATGGCTACACCTTC. Translation gives CASSIVGQGPYGYTF. The gene calls are TRBV7-8 and TRBJ1-2; 8 nucleotides line up with TRBD1. CDR1 and CDR2 (germline): SGHVS, FQNEAQ. The CDR3 runs 15 residues. Trimming at V came to 6 bases and at J to 4 bases, leaving 10 bases not matched to a gene.

This clonotype was recorded many times. The chain carries TRBV11-2 and TRBJ1-3; D ambiguous. The CDR3 spans 16 residues. The V and J ends lost 1 base and 3 bases respectively, with 13 bases between them. CDR1 is SGHAT, CDR2 FQNNGV, per germline. The CDR3 bases are TGTGCCAGCAGCTTAGTACATACTCTCAGTGGAAACACCATATATTTT. Translation: CASSLVHTLSGNTIYF.

This clonotype was seen ten or more times. V usage is TRBV7-2 and J usage is TRBJ2-3, with TRBD1 as a possible D gene (5 bases). V dropped 7 bases and J dropped 4 bases, with 15 bases sitting between them. The CDR3 consists of 14 residues. CDR1 is SGHTA and CDR2 is FQGNSA in the germline V gene. CDR3 bases: TGTGCCAGCAACGGCAGGGTTTTCGCAGATACGCAGTATTTT. It specifies CASNGRVFADTQYF.

In the case of this clonotype: With a much larger clone just one base away, this may be a read error. The chain is built from TRBV27 and TRBJ2-2; D is ambiguous. The length of the CDR3 is 11 residues. The V gene's germline CDR1 is MNHEY and CDR2 SMNVEV (reference sequence). The V and J ends lost 10 bases and 8 bases respectively, with 11 bases between them. This chain's CDR3 is CANQDQGELFF. CDR3 DNA sequence: TGTGCCAACCAAGACCAGGGGGAGCTGTTTTTT.

J is TRBJ2-5 and V is TRBV11-1; D perhaps matches TRBD2 (5 bases). This CDR3 is 16 amino acids long. The V gene's germline CDR1 is SGHAT and CDR2 FQDESV (reference sequence). Trimming removed 6 bases at V and 5 bases at J, with 22 bases between. CDR3 amino acids: CASSIGPGVTGETQYF. As DNA, the CDR3 is TGTGCCAGCAGTATTGGACCGGGCGTAACGGGGGAGACCCAGTACTTC.

This clonotype was counted many times. The chain has TRBV28 and TRBJ2-1, with unresolved D. The CDR3 loop spans 13 amino acids. Germline V CDR1 and CDR2: MDHEN, SYDVKM. The V end lost 2 bases, the J end lost 9 bases, and 11 bases lay between the germline ends. The CDR3 region has the DNA TGTGCCAGCAGTTTAGTTGCCCCCGGTGAGCAGTTCTTC. Amino acids: CASSLVAPGEQFF.

Concerning this clonotype: Since no conserved phenylalanine or tryptophan closes the CDR3, a read error is the likely cause. The chain couples TRBV19 to TRBJ2-2, with D perhaps TRBD2 (6 bases). This CDR3 has 12 amino acids. CDR1 is LNHDA, CDR2 SQIVND, per germline (reference sequence). The CDR3, as DNA: TGTGCCAGTAGTAGAGATCCCGGGGGGCTGTTTCTT. Translation gives CASSRDPGGLFL.

This chain links TRBV11-2 with TRBJ2-5; D perhaps matches TRBD2 (6 bases). V lost 2 bases and J 5 bases, leaving 12 bases between the germline ends. Germline CDR1 and CDR2: SGHAT and FQNNGV. This CDR3 comprises 14 residues. The CDR3 DNA reads as TGTGCCAGCAGCTTACGGACTAACAGGGAGACCCAGTACTTC. Translation: CASSLRTNRETQYF. The whole variable domain, filled in from reference TRBV11-2 and TRBJ2-5, reads EAGVAQSPRYKIIEKRQSVAFWCNPISGHATLYWYQQILGQGPKLLIQFQNNGVVDDSQLPKDRFSAERLKGVDSTLKIQPAKLEDSAVYLCASSLRTNRETQYFGPGTRLLVL.